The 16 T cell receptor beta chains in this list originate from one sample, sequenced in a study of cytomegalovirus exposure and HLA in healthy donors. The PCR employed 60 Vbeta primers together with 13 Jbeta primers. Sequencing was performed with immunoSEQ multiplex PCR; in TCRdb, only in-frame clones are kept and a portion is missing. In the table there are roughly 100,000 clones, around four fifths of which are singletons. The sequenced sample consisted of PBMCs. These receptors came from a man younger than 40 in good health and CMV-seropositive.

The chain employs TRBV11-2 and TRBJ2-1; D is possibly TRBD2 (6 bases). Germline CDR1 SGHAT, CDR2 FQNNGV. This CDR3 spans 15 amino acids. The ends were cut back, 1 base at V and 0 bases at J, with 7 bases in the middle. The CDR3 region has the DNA TGTGCCAGCAGCTTAGTGGGAGGCTCCTACAATGAGCAGTTCTTC. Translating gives CASSLVGGSYNEQFF.

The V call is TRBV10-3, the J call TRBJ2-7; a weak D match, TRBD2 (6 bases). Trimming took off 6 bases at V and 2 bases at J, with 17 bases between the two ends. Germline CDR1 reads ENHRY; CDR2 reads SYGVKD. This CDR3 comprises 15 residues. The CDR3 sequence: CAIRTLNGGTYEQYF. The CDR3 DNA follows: TGTGCCATCAGGACCCTTAACGGGGGAACCTACGAGCAGTACTTC.

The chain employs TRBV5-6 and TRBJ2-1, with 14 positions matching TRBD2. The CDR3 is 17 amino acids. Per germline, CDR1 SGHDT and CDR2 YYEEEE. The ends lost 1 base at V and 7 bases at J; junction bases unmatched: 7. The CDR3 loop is CASSLWGLAGVGNEQFF. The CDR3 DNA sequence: TGTGCCAGCAGCTTGTGGGGACTAGCGGGAGTGGGTAATGAGCAGTTCTTC.

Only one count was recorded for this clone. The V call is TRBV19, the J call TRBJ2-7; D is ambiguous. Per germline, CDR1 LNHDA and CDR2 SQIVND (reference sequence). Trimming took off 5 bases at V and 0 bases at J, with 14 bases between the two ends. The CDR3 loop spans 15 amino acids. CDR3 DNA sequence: TGTGCCAGTAGTTTAACCCTCGGTGTCTCCTACGAGCAGTACTTC. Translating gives CASSLTLGVSYEQYF.

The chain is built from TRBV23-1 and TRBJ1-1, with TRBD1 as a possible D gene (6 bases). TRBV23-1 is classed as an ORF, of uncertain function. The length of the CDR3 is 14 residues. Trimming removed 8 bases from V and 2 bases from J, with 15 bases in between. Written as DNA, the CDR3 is TGCGCCAGCTCTCGTGGGGGCCCTAACACTGAAGCTTTCTTT. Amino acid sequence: CASSRGGPNTEAFF.

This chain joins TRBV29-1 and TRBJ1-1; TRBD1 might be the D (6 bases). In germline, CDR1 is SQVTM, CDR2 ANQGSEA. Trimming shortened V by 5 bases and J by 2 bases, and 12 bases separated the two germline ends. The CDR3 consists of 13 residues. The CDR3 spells CSVWDILNTEAFF. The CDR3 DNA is TGCAGCGTTTGGGACATTTTAAACACTGAAGCTTTCTTT.

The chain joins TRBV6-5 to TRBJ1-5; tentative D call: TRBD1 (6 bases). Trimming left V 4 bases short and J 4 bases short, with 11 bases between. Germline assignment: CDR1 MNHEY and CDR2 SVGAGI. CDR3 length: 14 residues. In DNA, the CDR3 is TGTGCCAGCAGTTCGGGACAACGAAATCAGCCCCAGCATTTT. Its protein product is CASSSGQRNQPQHF.

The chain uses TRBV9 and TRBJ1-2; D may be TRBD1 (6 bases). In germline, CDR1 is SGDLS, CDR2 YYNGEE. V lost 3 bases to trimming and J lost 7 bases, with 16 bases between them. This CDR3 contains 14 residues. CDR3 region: CASSAAPLGAGYTF. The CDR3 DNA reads TGTGCCAGCAGCGCCGCCCCGTTGGGGGCTGGCTACACCTTC.

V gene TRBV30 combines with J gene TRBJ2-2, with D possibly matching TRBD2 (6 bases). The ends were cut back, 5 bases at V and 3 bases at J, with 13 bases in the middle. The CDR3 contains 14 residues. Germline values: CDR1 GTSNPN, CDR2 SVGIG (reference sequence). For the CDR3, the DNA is TGTGCCTGGGGGGGGAGCTCTTACACCGGGGAGCTGTTTTTT. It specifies CAWGGSSYTGELFF.

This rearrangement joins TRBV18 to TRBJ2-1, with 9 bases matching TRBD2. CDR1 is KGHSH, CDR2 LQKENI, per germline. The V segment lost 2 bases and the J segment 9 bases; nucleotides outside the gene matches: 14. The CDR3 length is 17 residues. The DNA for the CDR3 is TGTGCCAGCTCACCAATGTCTAGCGGGATCTTGGGGACTGAGCAGTTCTTC. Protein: CASSPMSSGILGTEQFF.

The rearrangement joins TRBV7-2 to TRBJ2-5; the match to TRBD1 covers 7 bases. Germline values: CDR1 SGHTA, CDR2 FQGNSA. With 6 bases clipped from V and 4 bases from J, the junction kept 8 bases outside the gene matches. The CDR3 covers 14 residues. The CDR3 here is CASSPTGVGETQYF. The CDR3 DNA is TGTGCCAGCAGTCCAACAGGGGTAGGAGAGACCCAGTACTTC.

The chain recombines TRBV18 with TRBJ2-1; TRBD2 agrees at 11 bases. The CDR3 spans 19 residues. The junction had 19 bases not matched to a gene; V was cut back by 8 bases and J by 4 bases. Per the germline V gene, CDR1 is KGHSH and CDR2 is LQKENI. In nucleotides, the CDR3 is TGTGCCAGCCCACGACTAGCGGGAAAATTAACCGAACCGTACAATGAGCAGTTCTTC. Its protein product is CASPRLAGKLTEPYNEQFF.

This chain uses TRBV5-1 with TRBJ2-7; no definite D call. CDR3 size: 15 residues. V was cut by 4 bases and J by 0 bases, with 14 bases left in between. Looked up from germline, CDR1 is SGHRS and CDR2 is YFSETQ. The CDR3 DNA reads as TGCGCCAGCAGCCGTCACAAATTCCTCTCCTACGAGCAGTACTTC. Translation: CASSRHKFLSYEQYF. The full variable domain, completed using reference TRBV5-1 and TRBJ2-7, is KAGVTQTPRYLIKTRGQQVTLSCSPISGHRSVSWYQQTPGQGLQFLFEYFSETQRNKGNFPGRFSGRQFSNSRSEMNVSTLELGDSALYLCASSRHKFLSYEQYFGPGTRLTVT.

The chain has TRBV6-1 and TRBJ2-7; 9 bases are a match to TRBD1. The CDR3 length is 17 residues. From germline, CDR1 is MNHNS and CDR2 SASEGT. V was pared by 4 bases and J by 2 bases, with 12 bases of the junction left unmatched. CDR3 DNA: TGTGCCAGCAGTGGGATCAGCCGGGACAGGGTGGCCTACGAGCAGTACTTC. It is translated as CASSGISRDRVAYEQYF.

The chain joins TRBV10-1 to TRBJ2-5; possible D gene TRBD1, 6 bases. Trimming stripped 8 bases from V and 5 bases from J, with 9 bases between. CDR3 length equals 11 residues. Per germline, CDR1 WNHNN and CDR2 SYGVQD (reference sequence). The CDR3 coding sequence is TGCGCCAGCCGGACAGTGGAGACCCAGTACTTC. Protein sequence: CASRTVETQYF.

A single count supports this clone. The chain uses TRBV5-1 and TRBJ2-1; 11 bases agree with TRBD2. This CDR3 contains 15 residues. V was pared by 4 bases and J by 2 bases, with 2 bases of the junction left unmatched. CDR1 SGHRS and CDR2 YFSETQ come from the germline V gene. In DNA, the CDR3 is TGCGCCAGCAGCCTAGCGGGGGGCGCCTACAATGAGCAGTTCTTC. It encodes CASSLAGGAYNEQFF.